The 18 T cell receptor beta chains below were found in one sample sequenced in a study of monozygotic twins with inflammatory bowel disease. TCRdb reprocessed the 5' RACE reads, with one entry per CDR3 protein and no DNA. In total, the table holds 330,000 or so distinct CDR3 sequences. What was sequenced was blood. These receptors were taken from a human donor with ulcerative colitis or Crohn's disease, or a healthy co-twin of an affected twin (not recorded which).

This chain links TRBV5-1 with TRBJ2-3; TCRdb calls TRBD1, which cannot be checked without DNA. The germline CDR1 and CDR2 sequences are SGHRS and YFSETQ. CDR3 length equals 16 residues. Here the CDR3 reads CASSLQGLVSTDTQYF.

This chain joins TRBV6-2 or TRBV6-3 and TRBJ2-6; without DNA, the TCRdb call of TRBD1 cannot be checked. Per the germline V gene, CDR1 is MNHEY and CDR2 is SVGEGT. The CDR3 has 16 residues. The CDR3 loop reads CASRGIGGFGANVLTF.

The chain has TRBV7-2 and TRBJ1-1. This CDR3 is built from 15 residues. The V gene's germline CDR1 is SGHTA and CDR2 FQGNSA. The CDR3 spells CASSATWARDTEAFF.

The chain uses TRBV5-1 and TRBJ2-2. The length of the CDR3 is 13 residues. The V gene's germline CDR1 is SGHRS and CDR2 YFSETQ. CDR3 sequence: CASSLMDTGELFF.

This sequence joins TRBV5-5 and TRBJ2-2. The CDR3 sequence is 14 residues long. Germline V CDR1 and CDR2: SGHKS, YYEKEE (reference sequence). The CDR3 reads CASSLAGITGELFF. The full variable domain, with the rest looked up from reference TRBV5-5 and TRBJ2-2, is DAGVTQSPTHLIKTRGQQVTLRCSPISGHKSVSWYQQVLGQGPQFIFQYYEKEERGRGNFPDRFSARQFPNYSSELNVNALLLGDSALYLCASSLAGITGELFFGEGSRLTVL.

The chain joins TRBV5-1 to TRBJ2-3; TCRdb selects TRBD1, and the lack of DNA leaves this call unchecked. The CDR3 length is 16 residues. Looked up from germline, CDR1 is SGHRS and CDR2 is YFSETQ. This CDR3 reads CASSFGVPGTRDTQYF.

Here the CDR3 reads CSAPGDRGATNEKLFF. The chain joins TRBV20-1 to TRBJ1-4; with no DNA, the TCRdb D assignment of TRBD1 cannot be verified. Germline CDR1 is DFQATT and CDR2 is SNEGSKA (reference sequence). CDR3 length: 16 amino acids.

This rearrangement joins TRBV12-3 or TRBV12-4 to TRBJ2-2; no DNA is available, so the TRBD1 call from TCRdb remains unchecked. CDR3 length equals 17 residues. The CDR3 sequence is CASSFTLSGQGVGELFF.

The chain joins TRBV5-5 to TRBJ2-2; checking the TCRdb D call of TRBD1 is not possible without DNA. The germline CDR1 and CDR2 sequences are SGHKS and YYEKEE (reference sequence). The CDR3 length is 13 residues. CDR3 in amino acids: CASSASGTGTLFF.

The chain recombines TRBV4-1 with TRBJ2-2; checking the TCRdb D call of TRBD1 is not possible without DNA. This CDR3 region has 16 residues. The V gene's germline CDR1 is MGHRA and CDR2 YSYEKL. The chain's CDR3 is CASSQGRGLLPGELFF.

The gene calls are TRBV9 and TRBJ2-5; without DNA, the TCRdb call of TRBD1 cannot be checked. Germline CDR1 SGDLS, CDR2 YYNGEE. The CDR3 has 15 residues. CDR3 residues: CASSAQGGLQETQYF. The full variable domain, completed using reference TRBV9 and TRBJ2-5, is DSGVTQTPKHLITATGQRVTLRCSPRSGDLSVYWYQQSLDQGLQFLIQYYNGEERAKGNILERFSAQQFPDLHSELNLSSLELGDSALYFCASSAQGGLQETQYFGPGTRLLVL.

This chain joins TRBV4-1 and TRBJ2-1; the D gene TCRdb calls, TRBD1, cannot be checked with no DNA. This CDR3 is 14 amino acids long. Germline CDR1 MGHRA, CDR2 YSYEKL. This CDR3 reads CASSHLSQGDEQFF.

V gene TRBV7-2 combines with J gene TRBJ1-2. Germline lookup yields CDR1 SGHTA and CDR2 FQGNSA. The CDR3 is made up of 13 amino acids. The CDR3 region is CASSLGTVYGYTF.

This chain connects TRBV7-2 to TRBJ1-6; the TCRdb call, TRBD1, lacks DNA for checking. CDR1 is SGHTA and CDR2 is FQGNSA in the germline V gene. This CDR3 spans 14 amino acids. The CDR3 reads CASSFGRGNSPLHF. Filled out from reference TRBV7-2 and TRBJ1-6, the complete variable domain reads GAGVSQSPSNKVTEKGKDVELRCDPISGHTALYWYRQSLGQGLEFLIYFQGNSAPDKSGLPSDRFSAERTGGSVSTLTIQRTQQEDSAVYLCASSFGRGNSPLHFGNGTRLTVT.

The chain couples TRBV4-1 to TRBJ1-2; TCRdb gives TRBD1 as the D gene, but with no DNA this cannot be confirmed. CDR1 and CDR2 (germline): MGHRA, YSYEKL. The CDR3 is made up of 13 amino acids. This CDR3 reads CASSQTGGYGYTF.

The J gene is TRBJ2-7, the V gene TRBV28; TCRdb designates TRBD1, a call that cannot be tested without DNA. Germline lookup yields CDR1 MDHEN and CDR2 SYDVKM. This CDR3 is 15 amino acids long. This CDR3 is CASSTQVSSGYEQYF.

The chain uses TRBV12-3 or TRBV12-4 and TRBJ2-2; the D call of TRBD1 rests on TCRdb alone, since no DNA is present to check it. The CDR3 is 15 residues long. The CDR3 is CATRGPTGPTGELFF.

The rearrangement links TRBV5-6 to TRBJ2-7; TCRdb reports TRBD2, a call that lacks DNA to check it against. The CDR3 extends over 15 amino acids. Germline-derived CDR1 and CDR2 are SGHDT and YYEEEE. Here the CDR3 reads CASSLGASGLYEQYF.